What follows are 32 T cell receptor beta chains derived from one specimen sequenced in a study of T cell repertoires in ileal Crohn's disease. Time point denoted: proximal margin of the surgical specimen (macroscopically non-inflamed). Generated by immunoSEQ multiplex PCR, the TCRdb table keeps only in-frame clones and is missing some. The table has around 5,000 clones, around 87% seen once. The sequenced sample was ileal tissue. These receptors all stem from an adult with Crohn's disease.

This clone turned up a few times. This rearrangement joins TRBV5-1 to TRBJ1-2, with no clear D. CDR3 length equals 14 residues. With 1 base removed from V and 7 bases from J, the gap between germline ends came to 14 bases. CDR1 is SGHRS and CDR2 is YFSETQ in the germline V gene. The CDR3 is CASSLTGTEGGYTF. In nucleotides, the CDR3 is TGCGCCAGCAGCTTGACTGGTACCGAAGGTGGCTACACCTTC.

This clone was observed once. This chain links TRBV4-1 with TRBJ2-3; 8 bases match TRBD2. Germline assignment: CDR1 MGHRA and CDR2 YSYEKL. V lost 4 bases to trimming and J lost 1 base; unmatched junction nucleotides: 10. CDR3 size: 17 residues. For the CDR3, the DNA is TGCGCCAGCAGCCCCGAGGGAGCGGGAGTTGGCACAGATACGCAGTATTTT. Translation: CASSPEGAGVGTDTQYF.

The chain joins TRBV19 to TRBJ2-5, with TRBD2 matching over 8 bases. J gave up 5 bases and V 3 bases, and 11 bases lay outside the gene matches. The CDR3 extends over 16 amino acids. Germline values: CDR1 LNHDA, CDR2 SQIVND (reference sequence). CDR3 sequence (DNA): TGTGCCAGTAGTATGGAGTTAGCGGGGAAACGGGAGACCCAGTACTTC. Translation: CASSMELAGKRETQYF.

The chain is built from TRBV2 and TRBJ2-7; 8 bases agree with TRBD1. The CDR3 covers 13 residues. Germline assignment: CDR1 SNHLY and CDR2 FYNNEI. Trimming removed 4 bases from V and 5 bases from J; junction bases left unmatched: 4. CDR3: CASSGAGGNEQYF. In DNA, the CDR3 is TGTGCCAGCAGTGGGGCAGGGGGCAACGAGCAGTACTTC. The whole variable domain, filled in from reference TRBV2 and TRBJ2-7, reads EPEVTQTPSHQVTQMGQEVILRCVPISNHLYFYWYRQILGQKVEFLVSFYNNEISEKSEIFDDQFSVERPDGSNFTLKIRSTKLEDSAMYFCASSGAGGNEQYFGPGTRLTVT.

V gene TRBV18 combines with J gene TRBJ2-5; no clear D gene. V lost 6 bases and J lost 3, with 11 bases in between. Germline V gives CDR1 KGHSH, CDR2 LQKENI. The CDR3 consists of 13 residues. Written as DNA, the CDR3 is TGTGCCAGCTCCCACGGCAGAGAAGAGACCCAGTACTTC. This codes for CASSHGREETQYF.

The CDR3 DNA follows: TGTGCCAGCAGCCGCACAGGGACTTGGCAAGAGACCCAGTACTTC. Translated: CASSRTGTWQETQYF. The chain joins TRBV7-2 to TRBJ2-5, with D possibly being TRBD1 or TRBD2 (6 bases each). Germline loops: CDR1 SGHTA, CDR2 FQGNSA. Trimming removed 5 bases at V and 2 bases at J, with 15 bases between. The length of the CDR3 is 15 residues.

The chain has TRBV14 and TRBJ2-7, with TRBD1 identical over 8 bases. Germline V gene sequence: CDR1 SGHDN, CDR2 FVKESK. V shed 3 bases, J shed 6 bases, and the junction held 10 bases outside the gene matches. The CDR3 runs 15 residues. The CDR3 region is CASSQFRTGNPEQYF. As DNA, the CDR3 is TGTGCCAGCAGCCAGTTTCGGACAGGGAATCCCGAGCAGTACTTC.

J is TRBJ2-1 and V is TRBV7-6; no definite D call. The CDR3 loop spans 14 amino acids. CDR1 and CDR2 (germline): SGHVS, FNYEAQ. V lost 2 bases to trimming and J lost 10 bases, with 15 bases between them. The CDR3 reads CASSLRPYDREQFF. In DNA, the CDR3 is TGTGCCAGCAGCTTAAGGCCCTATGACCGGGAGCAGTTCTTC. Using reference TRBV7-6 and TRBJ2-1 for the parts outside the CDR3, the full variable domain is GAGVSQSPRYKVTKRGQDVALRCDPISGHVSLYWYRQALGQGPEFLTYFNYEAQQDKSGLPNDRFSAERPEGSISTLTIQRTEQRDSAMYRCASSLRPYDREQFFGPGTRLTVL.

The J gene is TRBJ2-6, the V gene TRBV30; D gene unclear. V was shortened by 2 bases and J by 2 bases, with 10 bases between the two germline ends. Germline V gives CDR1 GTSNPN, CDR2 SVGIG (reference sequence). The CDR3 extends over 15 amino acids. The CDR3 sequence: CAWSRVLTGANVLTF. The CDR3 nucleotides are TGTGCCTGGAGTCGCGTACTCACTGGGGCCAACGTCCTGACTTTC.

The chain combines TRBV5-1 with TRBJ1-4; D is ambiguous. The germline V and J ends were trimmed by 4 bases and 5 bases, with 12 bases remaining between them. This CDR3 has 14 amino acids. Germline-derived CDR1 and CDR2 are SGHRS and YFSETQ. CDR3 region: CASSLNRENEKLFF. The CDR3 DNA sequence: TGCGCCAGCAGCCTCAATCGGGAGAATGAAAAACTGTTTTTT.

The sample holds a few counts of this clone. The rearrangement links TRBV19 to TRBJ1-4, with 7 bases matching TRBD1. This CDR3 has 15 residues. Germline CDR1 reads LNHDA; CDR2 reads SQIVND (reference sequence). With 4 bases clipped from V and 8 bases from J, the junction kept 10 bases outside the gene matches. In DNA form, the CDR3 reads TGTGCCAGTAGTAGCCACAGGGGCAGTGAGGAAAAACTGTTTTTT. It is translated as CASSSHRGSEEKLFF.

The chain is built from TRBV6-4 and TRBJ1-6; D is uncertain. Per germline, CDR1 MRHNA and CDR2 SNTAGT. This CDR3 spans 13 amino acids. The V end lost 2 bases, the J end lost 8 bases, and 7 bases lay between the germline ends. In DNA form, the CDR3 reads TGTGCCAGCAGTGACGACGAGTATTCACCCCTCCACTTT. Translation gives CASSDDEYSPLHF.

The chain couples TRBV10-3 to TRBJ2-3; 9 nucleotides match TRBD1. The CDR3 spans 15 residues. J lost 4 bases, V lost 4 bases, and 6 bases had no gene match. Germline V gives CDR1 ENHRY, CDR2 SYGVKD. CDR3 nucleotides: TGTGCCATCAGTGCCACAGGGGGCCTAGCAGATACGCAGTATTTT. Translation gives CAISATGGLADTQYF.

The chain is built from TRBV28 and TRBJ1-3; TRBD1 aligns across 7 bases. Germline lookup yields CDR1 MDHEN and CDR2 SYDVKM. This CDR3 is built from 16 residues. Unmatched junction bases numbered 8, after V lost 4 bases and J lost 2 bases. The CDR3, as DNA: TGTGCCAGCAGTTCCCCGACAGGGAACACTGGAAACACCATATATTTT. This gives the protein CASSSPTGNTGNTIYF.

This sequence joins TRBV30 and TRBJ2-5, with TRBD2 as a possible D gene (5 bases). V lost 2 bases and J 5 bases, leaving 9 bases between the germline ends. The CDR3 has 12 residues. Germline V gene data show CDR1 as GTSNPN and CDR2 as SVGIG (reference sequence). The CDR3 is CAWSLRGETQYF. The CDR3 DNA follows: TGTGCCTGGAGTCTCAGAGGGGAGACCCAGTACTTC.

V is TRBV29-1 and J is TRBJ2-5; the match to TRBD2 covers 7 bases. CDR3 size: 12 residues. Germline values: CDR1 SQVTM, CDR2 ANQGSEA. V shed 6 bases and J 5 bases; nucleotides not matched to a gene: 6. The DNA for the CDR3 is TGCAGCGTGACCGGGGGAGGGGAGACCCAGTACTTC. Protein: CSVTGGGETQYF. The entire variable domain, with the rest obtained from reference TRBV29-1 and TRBJ2-5, is as follows: SAVISQKPSRDICQRGTSLTIQCQVDSQVTMMFWYRQQPGQSLTLIATANQGSEATYESGFVIDKFPISRPNLTFSTLTVSNMSPEDSSIYLCSVTGGGETQYFGPGTRLLVL.

The CDR3 region is CASSPRWDVTDTQYF. CDR3 nucleotide sequence: TGTGCCAGTAGTCCGCGCTGGGACGTCACAGATACGCAGTATTTT. This chain links TRBV19 with TRBJ2-3; D is possibly TRBD1 or TRBD2 (5 bases each). The CDR3 totals 15 residues. Germline CDR1 LNHDA, CDR2 SQIVND (reference sequence). Between the trimmed V and J ends, which lost 5 bases and 2 bases, there was a span of 14 bases.

V is TRBV7-2 and J is TRBJ2-6; TRBD1 might be the D (5 bases). Trimming pared 4 bases from V and 0 bases from J, leaving 13 bases between. The CDR3 length is 17 residues. Germline CDR1 and CDR2: SGHTA and FQGNSA. The CDR3 loop reads CASSSPQTVSGANVLTF. The CDR3, as DNA: TGTGCCAGCAGCTCCCCCCAGACAGTCTCTGGGGCCAACGTCCTGACTTTC.

The CDR3 region is CASSFGDSGNTIYF. CDR3 bases: TGTGCCAGCAGCTTTGGGGACTCTGGAAACACCATATATTTT. The chain combines TRBV7-4 with TRBJ1-3, with D unresolved. Germline values: CDR1 SGHVT, CDR2 SQSDAQ. V was trimmed by 3 bases and J by 0 bases, leaving 6 bases between them. The CDR3 totals 14 residues. Drawing the rest from reference TRBV7-4 and TRBJ1-3, the complete variable domain is GAGVSQSPRYKVAKRGRDVALRCDSISGHVTLYWYRQTLGQGSEVLTYSQSDAQRDKSGRPSGRFSAERPERSVSTLKIQRTEQGDSAVYLCASSFGDSGNTIYFGEGSWLTVV.

The gene calls are TRBV29-1 and TRBJ2-3; D is ambiguous. CDR1 and CDR2 (germline): SQVTM, ANQGSEA. Trimming took off 5 bases at V and 1 base at J, with 10 bases between the two ends. This CDR3 spans 13 amino acids. CDR3 sequence (DNA): TGCAGCGTTCCTCTCGAGGGCACAGATACGCAGTATTTT. Translated, it gives CSVPLEGTDTQYF.

This sequence joins TRBV30 and TRBJ1-1; a possible D gene is TRBD1 (5 bases). The CDR3 is 13 amino acids. The germline CDR1 and CDR2 sequences are GTSNPN and SVGIG (reference sequence). V was shortened by 2 bases and J by 1 base, with 8 bases between the two germline ends. The CDR3 region has the DNA TGTGCCTGGAGTCCAGGGCGGAACACTGAAGCTTTCTTT. Translation gives CAWSPGRNTEAFF.

V is TRBV5-6 and J is TRBJ2-1, with 14 nucleotides matching TRBD2. The CDR3 contains 17 residues. From germline, CDR1 is SGHDT and CDR2 YYEEEE. J was trimmed by 6 bases and V by 3 bases; bases with no gene match: 8. The chain's CDR3 is CASSSGLAGGLGNEQFF. CDR3 DNA sequence: TGTGCCAGCAGCTCAGGACTAGCGGGGGGCCTAGGCAATGAGCAGTTCTTC. Drawing the rest from reference TRBV5-6 and TRBJ2-1, the complete variable domain is DAGVTQSPTHLIKTRGQQVTLRCSPKSGHDTVSWYQQALGQGPQFIFQYYEEEERQRGNFPDRFSGHQFPNYSSELNVNALLLGDSALYLCASSSGLAGGLGNEQFFGPGTRLTVL.

The rearrangement links TRBV7-2 to TRBJ1-2, with a weak D call TRBD1 (6 bases). V lost 1 base to trimming and J lost 2 bases, with 8 bases between them. This CDR3 has 14 amino acids. Germline assignment: CDR1 SGHTA and CDR2 FQGNSA. The CDR3 DNA reads as TGTGCCAGCAGCTTAGGAGACAGGAACTATGGCTACACCTTC. It is translated as CASSLGDRNYGYTF.

The CDR3 is CASSIFSGGGETQYF. CDR3 DNA: TGTGCCAGCAGCATCTTCTCAGGGGGCGGGGAGACCCAGTACTTC. The chain joins TRBV7-6 to TRBJ2-5; 8 bases line up with TRBD1. The CDR3 is made up of 15 amino acids. Germline V gene sequence: CDR1 SGHVS, CDR2 FNYEAQ. V shed 5 bases and J 5 bases; nucleotides not matched to a gene: 10.

The rearrangement joins TRBV5-1 to TRBJ2-5; 8 bases match TRBD1. CDR3 size: 14 residues. CDR1 is SGHRS, CDR2 YFSETQ, per germline. After removal of 0 bases from V and 6 bases from J, the junction contained 4 bases not matched to a gene. CDR3 amino acids: CASSLDQGAKTQYF. The DNA for the CDR3 is TGCGCCAGCAGCTTGGACCAGGGGGCGAAGACCCAGTACTTC. The full variable domain, rest sourced from reference TRBV5-1 and TRBJ2-5, is KAGVTQTPRYLIKTRGQQVTLSCSPISGHRSVSWYQQTPGQGLQFLFEYFSETQRNKGNFPGRFSGRQFSNSRSEMNVSTLELGDSALYLCASSLDQGAKTQYFGPGTRLLVL.

The table lists this clone with a few counts. The rearrangement links TRBV4-1 to TRBJ1-5, with TRBD1 matching 7 bases. Germline assignment: CDR1 MGHRA and CDR2 YSYEKL. This CDR3 spans 17 amino acids. The trim removed 0 bases at V and 4 bases at J, leaving 9 bases unmatched. The CDR3 sequence is CASSQDWTGTDNQPQHF. CDR3 sequence (DNA): TGCGCCAGCAGCCAAGATTGGACCGGGACAGATAATCAGCCCCAGCATTTT.

The J gene is TRBJ1-1, the V gene TRBV27, with D possibly TRBD1 on 5 matching bases. This CDR3 has 14 residues. V was trimmed by 4 bases and J by 8 bases, leaving 17 bases between them. Germline lookup yields CDR1 MNHEY and CDR2 SMNVEV (reference sequence). CDR3 residues: CASSSLAGRPEAFF. CDR3 DNA sequence: TGTGCCAGCAGTTCACTCGCGGGACGGCCCGAAGCTTTCTTT.

This chain uses TRBV11-2 with TRBJ2-7; the D gene is possibly TRBD2 (6 bases). The CDR3 runs 13 residues. Germline-derived CDR1 and CDR2 are SGHAT and FQNNGV. V dropped 1 base and J dropped 5 bases, with 9 bases sitting between them. CDR3 residues: CASSLGPGDEQYF. The CDR3 region has the DNA TGTGCCAGCAGCTTAGGACCGGGGGACGAGCAGTACTTC.

V and J are TRBV11-2 and TRBJ2-3; a possible D gene is TRBD1 (5 bases). This CDR3 region has 14 residues. The V gene lost 4 bases and the J gene lost 4 bases, with 12 bases spanning the gap. The germline V gene has CDR1 SGHAT and CDR2 FQNNGV. The CDR3 DNA reads as TGTGCCAGCAGCTACCGACAGATTGCAGATACGCAGTATTTT. As protein: CASSYRQIADTQYF.

The CDR3 region is CASSGGTGVLNEQFF. The CDR3 DNA is TGCGCCAGCAGCGGGGGGACAGGGGTCCTCAATGAGCAGTTCTTC. The chain links TRBV5-1 to TRBJ2-1; 10 bases match TRBD1. With 4 bases clipped from V and 6 bases from J, the junction kept 7 bases outside the gene matches. Germline values: CDR1 SGHRS, CDR2 YFSETQ. The CDR3 contains 15 residues. Full variable domain (missing parts from reference TRBV5-1 and TRBJ2-1): KAGVTQTPRYLIKTRGQQVTLSCSPISGHRSVSWYQQTPGQGLQFLFEYFSETQRNKGNFPGRFSGRQFSNSRSEMNVSTLELGDSALYLCASSGGTGVLNEQFFGPGTRLTVL.

This chain joins TRBV11-3 and TRBJ1-1; D is unresolved. Germline CDR1 reads SGHNT; CDR2 reads YENEEA. Trimming removed 5 bases from V and 4 bases from J, with 11 bases in between. The CDR3 sequence is 13 residues long. CDR3 DNA sequence: TGTGCCAGCAGCCTACAACCCGCCACTGAAGCTTTCTTT. This gives the protein CASSLQPATEAFF.

The chain has TRBV7-2 and TRBJ1-1; D is uncertain. The CDR3 spans 17 residues. Trimming pared 0 bases from V and 5 bases from J, leaving 19 bases between. Germline V gene sequence: CDR1 SGHTA, CDR2 FQGNSA. This CDR3 is CASSLAPPAKRVTEAFF. CDR3 coding DNA: TGTGCCAGCAGCTTAGCGCCCCCCGCAAAAAGGGTAACTGAAGCTTTCTTT.